This TCR beta chain derives from a study of identical twins. This clonotype was counted between two and nine times. TCRdb itself ran the 5' RACE reads through MiXCR, one entry per CDR3 protein. The table has some 760,000 distinct CDR3 sequences, about 20% seen once. CDR1 is SSHAT and CDR2 is FNYEAQ in the germline V gene (reference sequence). The CDR3 spans 15 residues. Trimming removed 5 bases from V and 8 bases from J; junction bases left unmatched: 6. These data also formed part of another study, on T cells expressing NK-cell markers.

This chain links TRBV7-7 with TRBJ2-2; TRBD2 matches at 12 bases. The source material was PBMCs. The source of this sequence is a young woman in good health. CDR3 sequence: CASSLQTSGSGELFF. The DNA for the CDR3 is TGTGCCAGCAGCCTACAGACTAGCGGGAGTGGGGAGCTGTTTTTT.